The entry that follows covers one T cell receptor (beta chain) sequence. Its antigen remains unknown. Profiled with immunoSEQ multiplex PCR; TCRdb holds only in-frame clones, not every one. Among around 60,000 clones listed, 57% were seen once. This sample is part of a study of cytotoxic CD8 clonotypes in ibrutinib-treated CLL. Study information: Among the patients, 10 to 11 presented as relapsed/refractory and around 15 as treatment-naive; 17 to 18 showed unmutated IGHV. Study observations and caveats: Shared public clonotypes were rare, and on treatment they either got smaller or stayed the same.

Trimming shortened V by 5 bases and J by 2 bases, and 8 bases separated the two germline ends. The germline gives CDR1 MNHEY, CDR2 SMNVEV (reference sequence). There are 13 residues in the CDR3. The receptor was derived from a human donor with chronic lymphocytic leukemia. The chain carries TRBV27 and TRBJ2-3; D unresolved. Specimen: PBMCs, collected after 12 months of ibrutinib treatment. CDR3 sequence reads: CASSRLYTDTQYF. Here the CDR3 DNA reads TGTGCCAGCAGTCGGCTCTACACAGATACGCAGTATTTT.